The rows below give T cell receptor beta chains drawn from one sample of a study of OX40 agonist ivuxolimab in advanced cancers. The assay was immunoSEQ multiplex PCR, and TCRdb's table has in-frame clones only and misses some. The table includes around 60,000 clones, approximately 90% detected once. Sequenced here: CD4+ or CD8+ T cells sorted from blood, sampled in a trial of the OX40 agonist ivuxolimab. The receptors were gathered from an adult with an advanced solid tumor such as melanoma, head and neck, liver or kidney cancer. CDR3s include the opening cysteine and the closing phenylalanine or tryptophan. A D gene is named only where the DNA matches it firmly. Rows may omit the clone size; those that give it use once, few, many or a size class.

>TRBJ2-5|.|TRBV11-2|few
CASSLDNGSKETQYF
TGTGCCAGCAGCTTAGATAACGGCAGCAAAGAGACCCAGTACTTC
>TRBJ2-1|.|TRBV2|.
CASSPRTVYNEQFF
TGTGCCAGCAGTCCAAGGACCGTTTACAATGAGCAGTTCTTC
>TRBJ2-7|.|TRBV5-6|.
CASSFSYEQYF
TGTGCCAGCAGCTTCAGTTACGAGCAGTACTTC
>TRBJ1-5|TRBD1|TRBV7-6|.
CASSLGRGLGQPQHF
TGTGCCAGCAGCTTAGGAAGGGGGCTGGGTCAGCCCCAGCATTTT
>TRBJ1-1|.|TRBV5-5|.
CASSLVANTEAFF
TGTGCCAGCAGCTTGGTGGCAAACACTGAAGCTTTCTTT
>TRBJ1-4|.|TRBV11-2|.
CASSRNLGPWGEKLFF
TGTGCCAGCAGCCGAAATCTGGGCCCCTGGGGTGAAAAACTGTTTTTT
>TRBJ2-5|TRBD1|TRBV19|few
CASSIDQRGRALQYF
TGTGCCAGTAGTATAGATCAGAGGGGGCGCGCTCTCCAGTACTTC
>TRBJ1-1|.|TRBV7-9|.
CASSLINTEAFF
TGTGCCAGCAGCTTAATAAACACTGAAGCTTTCTTT
>TRBJ1-4|.|TRBV13|.
CASSFGGRATNEKLFF
TGTGCCAGCAGCTTCGGGGGCCGGGCAACTAATGAAAAACTGTTTTTT
>TRBJ2-5|TRBD2|TRBV4-1|.
CASSQSTGLAEETQYF
TGCGCCAGCAGCCAATCGACCGGACTAGCCGAGGAGACCCAGTACTTC
>TRBJ2-3|TRBD1|TRBV2|.
CASRPRQGALDTQYF
TGTGCCAGCCGACCCCGACAGGGGGCGTTAGATACGCAGTATTTT
>TRBJ2-2|.|TRBV6-6|once
CASSRSLNTGELFF
TGTGCCAGCAGCCGAAGCCTGAACACCGGGGAGCTGTTTTTT
>TRBJ2-1|.|TRBV5-8|.
CASSSTGYNEQFF
TGTGCCAGCAGCTCTACAGGATACAATGAGCAGTTCTTC
>TRBJ2-7|TRBD2|TRBV7-9|.
CASSPGGDGSYEQYF
TGTGCCAGCAGCCCGGGGGGGGACGGCTCATACGAGCAGTACTTC
>TRBJ2-1|.|TRBV27|.
CASSLYTSFGNEQFF
TGTGCCAGCAGTTTATATACTAGCTTTGGCAATGAGCAGTTCTTC
>TRBJ2-3|.|TRBV9|.
CASSVGGRVSTDTQYF
TGTGCCAGCAGCGTAGGCGGAAGAGTTAGCACAGATACGCAGTATTTT
>TRBJ2-3|TRBD2|TRBV5-1|.
CASSLERREGRADTQYF
TGCGCCAGCAGCTTAGAAAGGCGGGAGGGCCGGGCAGATACGCAGTATTTT
>TRBJ2-5|.|TRBV21-1|few
CASSKGSTSVSRETQYF
TGTGCCAGCAGCAAAGGATCGACTAGCGTATCGCGGGAGACCCAGTACTTC
>TRBJ2-1|.|TRBV18|.
CASSTRGDSYNEQFF
TGTGCCAGCTCAACCCGCGGAGACTCCTACAATGAGCAGTTCTTC
>TRBJ1-4|.|TRBV5-1|.
CASSLDGQSTNEKLFF
TGCGCCAGCAGCTTGGATGGACAGTCAACTAATGAAAAACTGTTTTTT
>TRBJ1-1|.|TRBV6-5|once
CASLRGGTEAFF
TGTGCCAGCCTAAGGGGTGGGACTGAAGCTTTCTTT
>TRBJ2-2|.|TRBV5-5|.
CASSLPFGSLNTGELFF
TGTGCCAGCAGCTTACCATTTGGCTCCTTGAACACCGGGGAGCTGTTTTTT
>TRBJ2-1|TRBD2|TRBV7-9|.
CASSSWTSIQFF
TGTGCCAGCAGCTCCTGGACTAGCATTCAGTTCTTC
>TRBJ2-1|.|TRBV6-1|.
CASSHPYNEQFF
TGTGCCAGCAGTCACCCTTACAATGAGCAGTTCTTC
>TRBJ2-2|.|TRBV5-1|.
CASSPSTNTGELFF
TGCGCCAGCAGCCCGAGTACGAACACCGGGGAGCTGTTTTTT
>TRBJ2-5|.|TRBV28|.
CASSGRWEVTQYF
TGTGCCAGCAGTGGAAGGTGGGAGGTGACCCAGTACTTC
>TRBJ1-1|.|TRBV28|.
CASIPGELPEAFF
TGTGCCAGCATCCCCGGGGAACTACCTGAAGCTTTCTTT
>TRBJ1-2|.|TRBV6-6|.
CASSYAPLNYGYTF
TGTGCCAGCAGTTACGCGCCACTAAACTATGGCTACACCTTC
>TRBJ2-3|TRBD2|TRBV10-1|.
CASSLGLGRATDTQYF
TGCGCCAGCAGCCTAGGTTTGGGGAGGGCCACAGATACGCAGTATTTT
>TRBJ2-3|TRBD2|TRBV2|.
CASRTRGGSTQYF
TGTGCCAGCAGGACCCGTGGCGGGAGCACGCAGTATTTT
>TRBJ1-3|.|TRBV29-1|once
CSVSSGTGVSGNTIYF
TGCAGCGTGTCCTCCGGGACGGGCGTCTCTGGAAACACCATATATTTT
>TRBJ2-7|TRBD2|TRBV11-2|.
CASSYWTSGYEQYF
TGTGCCAGCAGCTATTGGACTAGCGGCTACGAGCAGTACTTC
>TRBJ2-6|TRBD1|TRBV5-1|.
CATGRGQGDSGANVLTF
TGCGCCACCGGAAGGGGACAGGGGGACTCTGGGGCCAACGTCCTGACTTTC
>TRBJ1-1|TRBD1|TRBV27|many
CASSLGRQGEAFF
TGTGCCAGCAGTTTAGGAAGACAGGGGGAAGCTTTCTTT
>TRBJ1-1|TRBD1|TRBV4-1|.
CASSQRQGANTEAFF
TGCGCCAGCAGCCAAAGACAGGGGGCGAACACTGAAGCTTTCTTT
>TRBJ1-1|.|TRBV29-1|.
CSARRSGVNTEAFF
TGCAGCGCCCGTCGGTCCGGGGTCAACACTGAAGCTTTCTTT
>TRBJ2-1|TRBD2|TRBV19|.
CASSGLAGLSYNEQFF
TGTGCCAGTAGTGGGCTAGCGGGATTATCCTACAATGAGCAGTTCTTC
>TRBJ1-4|.|TRBV6-6|.
CASSYSSGREKLFF
TGTGCCAGCAGTTATAGCAGTGGACGGGAAAAACTGTTTTTT
>TRBJ2-5|.|TRBV30|once
CAWRGVGPETQYF
TGTGCCTGGAGAGGGGTAGGACCAGAGACCCAGTACTTC
>TRBJ2-7|.|TRBV19|.
CASSMKGLRYYEQYF
TGTGCCAGTAGTATGAAGGGGTTGAGGTACTACGAGCAGTACTTC
>TRBJ2-3|.|TRBV6-6|.
CASRPRARGIEDTQYF
TGTGCCAGCAGGCCCCGGGCTCGGGGTATTGAAGATACGCAGTATTTT
>TRBJ2-2|TRBD2|TRBV6-4|.
CASSRTSGNTGELFF
TGTGCCAGCAGTCGGACTAGCGGCAACACCGGGGAGCTGTTTTTT
>TRBJ2-7|TRBD1|TRBV5-1|.
CASSVTGGISYEQYF
TGCGCCAGCAGCGTAACAGGGGGCATTTCTTACGAGCAGTACTTC
>TRBJ2-7|.|TRBV28|.
CASSPRPDRTTYEQYF
TGTGCCAGCAGCCCCCGCCCGGACAGAACCACTTACGAGCAGTACTTC
>TRBJ2-7|TRBD1|TRBV11-2|once
CASSLGLPTGARSYEQYF
TGTGCCAGCAGCTTAGGGCTCCCGACAGGGGCCCGCTCCTACGAGCAGTACTTC
>TRBJ1-5|.|TRBV7-2|.
CASSPWGGTQPQHF
TGTGCCAGCAGCCCGTGGGGGGGCACTCAGCCCCAGCATTTT
>TRBJ2-7|TRBD2|TRBV6-5|.
CASSYSVGRGSYEQYF
TGTGCCAGCAGCTACTCAGTCGGGAGGGGCTCCTACGAGCAGTACTTC
>TRBJ2-2|TRBD1|TRBV27|.
CASSTPGQGRTGELFF
TGTGCCAGCAGCACTCCGGGACAGGGTCGGACCGGGGAGCTGTTTTTT
>TRBJ1-2|.|TRBV28|.
CASSLAGTSSYGYTF
TGTGCCAGCAGTCTTGCCGGGACTTCAAGCTATGGCTACACCTTC
>TRBJ2-3|TRBD2|TRBV2|.
CASSRAGGVTDTQYF
TGTGCCAGCAGCAGAGCGGGAGGGGTTACAGATACGCAGTATTTT
>TRBJ2-5|.|TRBV19|.
CASSGGYGTQYF
TGTGCCAGTAGTGGCGGCTACGGGACCCAGTACTTC
>TRBJ2-7|.|TRBV2|.
CASSAVGGPPGSSYEQYF
TGTGCCAGCAGTGCCGTGGGCGGGCCCCCTGGGAGCTCCTACGAGCAGTACTTC
>TRBJ2-5|.|TRBV4-1|.
CASSPVSAWETQYF
TGCGCCAGCAGCCCAGTCTCGGCTTGGGAGACCCAGTACTTC
>TRBJ2-5|TRBD2|TRBV29-1|.
CSVEEASGRETQYF
TGCAGCGTTGAAGAGGCTAGCGGGAGGGAGACCCAGTACTTC
>TRBJ1-4|.|TRBV18|.
CASSPYGYEKLFF
TGTGCCAGCTCACCCTACGGGTATGAAAAACTGTTTTTT
>TRBJ2-5|TRBD2|TRBV9|.
CASSVSSGSEETQYF
TGTGCCAGCAGCGTCTCTAGCGGGAGTGAAGAGACCCAGTACTTC